The rows below give T cell receptor beta chains drawn from one sample of a study of blood T cell repertoires in COVID-19. Profiling relied on immunoSEQ multiplex PCR, and the TCRdb table lists in-frame clones only, not all of them. The sample contains under 250,000 clones, about 82% of which appear only once. The sequencing input was peripheral blood. All receptors derive from a woman aged 55-70 years with active or convalescent COVID-19. Each CDR3 is given with its conserved first and last residue. The order of the fields is D gene, V gene, J gene, clone size, CDR3 protein, CDR3 DNA. A D gene is named only where the DNA matches it firmly. Expanded clones are given a class, and other clones once, few, many or no size at all.

d_call: TRBD1
v_call: TRBV2
j_call: TRBJ2-3
clone_size: .
cdr3_aa: CASSEDRGPDTQYF
cdr3_nt: TGTGCCAGCAGTGAGGACAGGGGGCCTGATACGCAGTATTTT

d_call: TRBD2
v_call: TRBV7-2
j_call: TRBJ2-2
clone_size: .
cdr3_aa: CASSSWTSGTTGELFF
cdr3_nt: TGTGCCAGCAGCTCCTGGACTAGCGGGACCACCGGGGAGCTGTTTTTT

d_call: .
v_call: TRBV18
j_call: TRBJ1-1
clone_size: .
cdr3_aa: CASSAGDGTEAFF
cdr3_nt: TGTGCCAGCTCAGCAGGGGATGGGACTGAAGCTTTCTTT

d_call: .
v_call: TRBV11-2
j_call: TRBJ2-7
clone_size: few
cdr3_aa: CASSLEQNEQYF
cdr3_nt: TGTGCCAGCAGCTTAGAACAAAACGAGCAGTACTTC

d_call: TRBD2
v_call: TRBV6-6
j_call: TRBJ2-7
clone_size: .
cdr3_aa: CASSYPGTSGSYEQYF
cdr3_nt: TGTGCCAGCAGTTACCCCGGGACTAGCGGCTCCTACGAGCAGTACTTC

d_call: TRBD2
v_call: TRBV5-1
j_call: TRBJ2-5
clone_size: .
cdr3_aa: CASSTRPRSGSASETQYF
cdr3_nt: TGCGCCAGCAGCACTAGGCCCCGTAGCGGGAGCGCGTCGGAGACCCAGTACTTC

d_call: TRBD2
v_call: TRBV2
j_call: TRBJ2-2
clone_size: .
cdr3_aa: CASSDRTSGGVTNTGELFF
cdr3_nt: TGTGCCAGCAGTGACAGGACTAGCGGGGGGGTGACGAACACCGGGGAGCTGTTTTTT

d_call: .
v_call: TRBV2
j_call: TRBJ2-6
clone_size: once
cdr3_aa: CASKQNPSGANVLTF
cdr3_nt: TGTGCCAGCAAGCAAAACCCCTCTGGGGCCAACGTCCTGACTTTC

d_call: .
v_call: TRBV3-1/TRBV3-2
j_call: TRBJ1-6
clone_size: few
cdr3_aa: CASSTGYNSPLHF
cdr3_nt: TGTGCCAGCAGCACAGGGTATAATTCACCCCTCCACTTT

d_call: .
v_call: TRBV6-5
j_call: TRBJ2-3
clone_size: once
cdr3_aa: CASSYGASTDTQYF
cdr3_nt: TGTGCCAGCAGTTACGGGGCCAGCACAGATACGCAGTATTTT

d_call: TRBD2
v_call: TRBV5-6
j_call: TRBJ2-1
clone_size: .
cdr3_aa: CASSFAAGWGLFEQFF
cdr3_nt: TGTGCCAGCAGCTTTGCAGCGGGGTGGGGTTTGTTTGAGCAGTTCTTC

d_call: TRBD1
v_call: TRBV6-5
j_call: TRBJ1-2
clone_size: .
cdr3_aa: CASSLGTAYGYTF
cdr3_nt: TGTGCCAGCAGCCTAGGGACAGCATATGGCTACACCTTC

d_call: TRBD2
v_call: TRBV11-3
j_call: TRBJ2-5
clone_size: .
cdr3_aa: CASSLDRTSGGQETQYF
cdr3_nt: TGTGCCAGCAGCTTAGATCGGACTAGCGGGGGACAAGAGACCCAGTACTTC

d_call: .
v_call: TRBV27
j_call: TRBJ2-5
clone_size: .
cdr3_aa: CASSLSWVGETQYF
cdr3_nt: TGTGCCAGCAGTTTGTCGTGGGTCGGGGAGACCCAGTACTTC

d_call: .
v_call: TRBV29-1
j_call: TRBJ2-2
clone_size: .
cdr3_aa: CSVDPGLPNTGELFF
cdr3_nt: TGCAGCGTTGACCCTGGACTACCGAACACCGGGGAGCTGTTTTTT

d_call: TRBD1
v_call: TRBV7-2
j_call: TRBJ2-7
clone_size: .
cdr3_aa: CASSLRGQGGEQYF
cdr3_nt: TGTGCCAGCAGCTTAAGGGGACAGGGTGGCGAGCAGTACTTC

d_call: TRBD1
v_call: TRBV6-1
j_call: TRBJ2-7
clone_size: .
cdr3_aa: CASSDNQGAIFAYEQYF
cdr3_nt: TGTGCCAGCAGTGATAATCAGGGGGCGATATTTGCCTACGAGCAGTACTTC

d_call: .
v_call: TRBV19
j_call: TRBJ2-6
clone_size: once
cdr3_aa: CASSSPLSGANVLTF
cdr3_nt: TGTGCCAGTAGTTCCCCCCTCTCTGGGGCCAACGTCCTGACTTTC

d_call: .
v_call: TRBV7-2
j_call: TRBJ2-2
clone_size: .
cdr3_aa: CASSSALQGTGELFF
cdr3_nt: TGTGCCAGCAGCTCCGCCCTCCAGGGCACCGGGGAGCTGTTTTTT

d_call: TRBD2
v_call: TRBV7-6
j_call: TRBJ2-1
clone_size: .
cdr3_aa: CASSLVAGVGPDEQFF
cdr3_nt: TGTGCCAGCAGCTTAGTCGCGGGAGTGGGTCCCGATGAGCAGTTCTTC

d_call: TRBD1
v_call: TRBV28
j_call: TRBJ1-5
clone_size: .
cdr3_aa: CASRELDRGVFGRNQPQHF
cdr3_nt: TGTGCCAGCAGAGAATTGGACAGGGGTGTATTTGGAAGGAATCAGCCCCAGCATTTT

d_call: .
v_call: TRBV3-1/TRBV3-2
j_call: TRBJ2-2
clone_size: .
cdr3_aa: CASSQSRGTGELFF
cdr3_nt: TGTGCCAGCAGCCAATCCAGGGGAACCGGGGAGCTGTTTTTT

d_call: .
v_call: TRBV2
j_call: TRBJ2-2
clone_size: once
cdr3_aa: CASSTRTWAAGELFF
cdr3_nt: TGTGCCAGCAGTACCCGGACTTGGGCCGCCGGGGAGCTGTTTTTT

d_call: .
v_call: TRBV29-1
j_call: TRBJ2-1
clone_size: .
cdr3_aa: CSVEDRGYQGRLNEQFF
cdr3_nt: TGCAGCGTTGAAGATCGAGGGTACCAGGGGCGACTCAATGAGCAGTTCTTC

d_call: .
v_call: TRBV28
j_call: TRBJ1-1
clone_size: .
cdr3_aa: CASSLGLLNTEAFF
cdr3_nt: TGTGCCAGCAGTTTAGGACTTTTGAACACTGAAGCTTTCTTT

d_call: .
v_call: TRBV2
j_call: TRBJ1-1
clone_size: .
cdr3_aa: CASSPNGSPVTEAFF
cdr3_nt: TGTGCCAGCTCCCCAAACGGGTCCCCCGTCACTGAAGCTTTCTTT

d_call: .
v_call: TRBV11-3
j_call: TRBJ1-2
clone_size: .
cdr3_aa: CASSETGNGYTF
cdr3_nt: TGTGCCAGCAGCGAGACAGGAAATGGCTACACCTTC

d_call: .
v_call: TRBV5-1
j_call: TRBJ1-6
clone_size: .
cdr3_aa: CASSLGGRSDSPLHF
cdr3_nt: TGCGCCAGCAGCTTGGGGGGGAGGTCCGATTCACCCCTCCACTTT

d_call: .
v_call: TRBV19
j_call: TRBJ1-5
clone_size: .
cdr3_aa: CASSPGGGPARGQPQHF
cdr3_nt: TGTGCCAGTAGCCCAGGTGGTGGACCAGCAAGGGGGCAGCCCCAGCATTTT

d_call: .
v_call: TRBV5-6
j_call: TRBJ2-3
clone_size: .
cdr3_aa: CASSVRLRGGDTQYF
cdr3_nt: TGTGCCAGCAGCGTCAGACTGCGAGGGGGAGATACGCAGTATTTT

d_call: .
v_call: TRBV11-3
j_call: TRBJ2-6
clone_size: .
cdr3_aa: CASSPLQDSGANVLTF
cdr3_nt: TGTGCCAGCAGCCCTTTACAGGACTCTGGGGCCAACGTCCTGACTTTC

d_call: TRBD2
v_call: TRBV6-1
j_call: TRBJ2-3
clone_size: .
cdr3_aa: CASSEGTSGGGTQYF
cdr3_nt: TGTGCCAGCAGTGAAGGGACTAGCGGGGGCGGTACGCAGTATTTT

d_call: TRBD1
v_call: TRBV29-1
j_call: TRBJ2-3
clone_size: .
cdr3_aa: CTGTGSTDTQYF
cdr3_nt: TGCACCGGGACAGGGAGTACAGATACGCAGTATTTT

d_call: TRBD2
v_call: TRBV5-1
j_call: TRBJ2-1
clone_size: .
cdr3_aa: CASSPGSGRGGEQFF
cdr3_nt: TGCGCCAGCAGCCCGGGGAGCGGGAGGGGCGGTGAGCAGTTCTTC

d_call: TRBD2
v_call: TRBV3-1/TRBV3-2
j_call: TRBJ2-3
clone_size: .
cdr3_aa: CASSQGTLAGTDTQYF
cdr3_nt: TGTGCCAGCAGCCAAGGGACACTAGCGGGTACAGATACGCAGTATTTT

d_call: .
v_call: TRBV25-1
j_call: TRBJ2-2
clone_size: few
cdr3_aa: CASSQQLRAGPGELFF
cdr3_nt: TGTGCCAGCAGTCAACAACTCCGGGCAGGGCCCGGGGAGCTGTTTTTT

d_call: TRBD1
v_call: TRBV4-1
j_call: TRBJ1-2
clone_size: .
cdr3_aa: CASSQDRGTGLRANYGYTF
cdr3_nt: TGCGCCAGCAGCCAAGATAGAGGGACAGGGTTACGAGCTAACTATGGCTACACCTTC

d_call: TRBD1
v_call: TRBV11-3
j_call: TRBJ2-7
clone_size: .
cdr3_aa: CASSLGQGAYEQYF
cdr3_nt: TGTGCCAGCAGCTTGGGACAGGGGGCATACGAGCAGTACTTC

d_call: .
v_call: TRBV9
j_call: TRBJ2-2
clone_size: once
cdr3_aa: CASRASAGELFF
cdr3_nt: TGTGCCAGCAGAGCGAGCGCGGGGGAGCTGTTTTTT

d_call: .
v_call: TRBV29-1
j_call: TRBJ1-3
clone_size: .
cdr3_aa: CSAGAASSSGNTIYF
cdr3_nt: TGCAGCGCGGGGGCGGCGAGTTCCTCTGGAAACACCATATATTTT

d_call: .
v_call: TRBV27
j_call: TRBJ2-7
clone_size: .
cdr3_aa: CASSSSRAVGGEQYF
cdr3_nt: TGTGCCAGCAGTTCCAGCCGAGCGGTGGGAGGCGAGCAGTACTTC

d_call: TRBD1
v_call: TRBV11-2
j_call: TRBJ2-5
clone_size: .
cdr3_aa: CASSISRQGETQYF
cdr3_nt: TGTGCCAGCAGCATATCTAGACAGGGAGAGACCCAGTACTTC

d_call: TRBD1
v_call: TRBV4-2
j_call: TRBJ2-1
clone_size: .
cdr3_aa: CASSQGSTGGSYNEQFF
cdr3_nt: TGTGCCAGCAGCCAGGGATCGACAGGGGGCTCCTACAATGAGCAGTTCTTC

d_call: TRBD1
v_call: TRBV29-1
j_call: TRBJ1-1
clone_size: .
cdr3_aa: CSVRTGGHTEAFF
cdr3_nt: TGCAGCGTTCGGACAGGGGGGCACACTGAAGCTTTCTTT

d_call: TRBD1
v_call: TRBV19
j_call: TRBJ1-6
clone_size: .
cdr3_aa: CASSTRGDSSPGNSPLHF
cdr3_nt: TGTGCCAGTAGTACTAGGGGGGACAGCTCTCCTGGGAATTCACCCCTCCACTTT

d_call: TRBD2
v_call: TRBV7-2
j_call: TRBJ2-5
clone_size: .
cdr3_aa: CASSRPGRESGQKETQYF
cdr3_nt: TGTGCCAGCAGCCGCCCCGGGCGGGAGAGTGGACAAAAAGAGACCCAGTACTTC

d_call: .
v_call: TRBV28
j_call: TRBJ2-4
clone_size: .
cdr3_aa: CASSLYATGSEDMNIQYF
cdr3_nt: TGTGCCAGCAGTTTATACGCGACAGGATCCGAAGACATGAACATTCAGTACTTC

d_call: TRBD1
v_call: TRBV25-1
j_call: TRBJ2-7
clone_size: .
cdr3_aa: CASSAGQGSYEQYF
cdr3_nt: TGTGCCAGCAGTGCGGGACAGGGGTCCTACGAGCAGTACTTC

d_call: TRBD2
v_call: TRBV4-1
j_call: TRBJ2-3
clone_size: .
cdr3_aa: CASSQDIAGGLSTDTQYF
cdr3_nt: TGCGCCAGCAGCCAGGACATAGCGGGGGGTCTTAGCACAGATACGCAGTATTTT

d_call: TRBD1
v_call: TRBV5-1
j_call: TRBJ2-7
clone_size: once
cdr3_aa: CASSLGTGVPTYEQYF
cdr3_nt: TGCGCCAGCAGCTTGGGGACAGGGGTCCCCACCTACGAGCAGTACTTC

d_call: TRBD2
v_call: TRBV5-6
j_call: TRBJ2-5
clone_size: .
cdr3_aa: CASSESTSGGGETQYF
cdr3_nt: TGTGCCAGCAGCGAGTCAACTAGCGGGGGCGGAGAGACCCAGTACTTC

d_call: TRBD1
v_call: TRBV7-6
j_call: TRBJ2-2
clone_size: once
cdr3_aa: CASSLMGQGSTGELFF
cdr3_nt: TGTGCCAGCAGCTTAATGGGACAGGGGTCCACCGGGGAGCTGTTTTTT

d_call: TRBD1
v_call: TRBV5-1
j_call: TRBJ1-2
clone_size: .
cdr3_aa: CASSPDRGDGYTF
cdr3_nt: TGCGCCAGCAGCCCGGACAGGGGTGATGGCTACACCTTC

d_call: .
v_call: TRBV4-1
j_call: TRBJ2-2
clone_size: .
cdr3_aa: CASSQDETGELFF
cdr3_nt: TGCGCCAGCAGCCAAGATGAGACCGGGGAGCTGTTTTTT